Shown below are 29 T cell receptor beta chains from a single sample sequenced in a study of T cell responses to AZD1222 COVID-19 vaccine. Repertoires were generated with immunoSEQ multiplex PCR, while TCRdb's copy carries only in-frame clones and drops some. The table has tens of thousands of clones, roughly 91% seen once. This sample comprised peripheral blood, obtained 28 days after the second AZD1222 dose. All receptors come from an adult who received the AZD1222 COVID-19 vaccine.

The rearrangement links TRBV27 to TRBJ1-2, with D possibly matching TRBD1 (5 bases). CDR3 length equals 12 residues. The germline gives CDR1 MNHEY, CDR2 SMNVEV (reference sequence). V was cut by 5 bases and J by 7 bases, with 11 bases left in between. The CDR3 reads CASSINGGGYTF. The CDR3 coding sequence is TGTGCCAGCAGTATCAACGGGGGTGGCTACACCTTC.

The rearrangement uses TRBV5-4 and TRBJ1-3; D is unresolved. The CDR3 is 13 residues long. From germline, CDR1 is SGHNT and CDR2 YYREEE (reference sequence). V was shortened by 0 bases and J by 2 bases, with 3 bases between the two germline ends. This CDR3 is CASSLDAGNTIYF. The DNA of the CDR3 is TGTGCCAGCAGCTTGGATGCTGGAAACACCATATATTTT.

This chain links TRBV3-1 (or the pseudogene TRBV3-2) with TRBJ2-2; D unclear. This CDR3 is built from 13 residues. Germline CDR1 LGHDT, CDR2 YNNKEL (reference sequence). With 2 bases removed from V and 5 bases from J, the gap between germline ends came to 6 bases. The DNA of the CDR3 is TGTGCCAGCAGCCAATCGGAGACCGGGGAGCTGTTTTTT. Its protein is CASSQSETGELFF.

The chain couples TRBV11-3 to TRBJ2-3; 7 bases line up with TRBD2. CDR1 SGHNT and CDR2 YENEEA come from the germline V gene. After removal of 2 bases from V and 2 bases from J, the junction contained 4 bases not matched to a gene. The CDR3 spans 15 residues. The DNA for the CDR3 is TGTGCCAGCAGCTTATCGAGCGGGGTCACAGATACGCAGTATTTT. This codes for CASSLSSGVTDTQYF.

J is TRBJ1-2 and V is TRBV7-9; no reliable D call. Trimming left V 0 bases short and J 8 bases short, with 16 bases between. The germline CDR1 and CDR2 sequences are SEHNR and FQNEAQ (reference sequence). The CDR3 sequence is 15 residues long. CDR3 sequence: CASSLAWSAARGYTF. The DNA of the CDR3 is TGTGCCAGCAGCTTAGCGTGGTCGGCAGCTCGGGGCTACACCTTC.

The V and J genes are TRBV9 and TRBJ1-3, with D unresolved. V shed 0 bases and J shed 0 bases, with 4 bases lying between them. Germline CDR1 and CDR2: SGDLS and YYNGEE. The CDR3 sequence is 14 residues long. CDR3 residues: CASSVDSSGNTIYF. DNA for the CDR3: TGTGCCAGCAGCGTAGACAGCTCTGGAAACACCATATATTTT.

CDR3 nucleotides: TGTGCCAGCAGTTCACCTCGGGACAGTCACAATGAGCAGTTCTTC. Translating gives CASSSPRDSHNEQFF. The chain recombines TRBV27 with TRBJ2-1, with 7 bases identical to TRBD1. The length of the CDR3 is 15 residues. V lost 4 bases and J lost 5; bases outside the gene matches: 8. Germline assignment: CDR1 MNHEY and CDR2 SMNVEV (reference sequence).

This clone has a single count. The chain is built from TRBV2 and TRBJ2-2; 8 nucleotides agree with TRBD1. The V and J ends lost 6 bases and 9 bases, in that order; junction bases with no gene match: 6. This CDR3 spans 13 amino acids. CDR1 and CDR2 from the germline V gene are SNHLY and FYNNEI. CDR3 in DNA: TGTGCCAGCAGCAGGGACAGGTACCGGGAGCTGTTTTTT. This encodes CASSRDRYRELFF.

The chain combines TRBV4-2 with TRBJ1-2, with 9 bases lining up with TRBD1. The V and J ends lost 4 bases and 0 bases, in that order; junction bases with no gene match: 9. Per the germline V gene, CDR1 is LGHNA and CDR2 is YNFKEQ. The CDR3 consists of 17 residues. For the CDR3, the DNA is TGTGCCAGCAGCCTGTCACAGGGGGCTATTTCTAACTATGGCTACACCTTC. The encoded protein is CASSLSQGAISNYGYTF.

In this sample, this clone turned up once. The gene calls are TRBV10-1 and TRBJ2-3, with 15 bases matching TRBD2. Trimming took 6 bases from V and 2 from J; bases not matched to a gene: 6. This CDR3 spans 17 amino acids. Looked up from germline, CDR1 is WNHNN and CDR2 is SYGVQD (reference sequence). The CDR3 coding sequence is TGCGCCAGCAGACCGGGACTAGCGGGGGGTAACACAGATACGCAGTATTTT. Protein: CASRPGLAGGNTDTQYF.

This clone appeared a few times. V usage is TRBV2 and J usage is TRBJ2-7; possible D gene TRBD1, 6 bases. CDR3 length: 14 residues. Germline CDR1 and CDR2: SNHLY and FYNNEI. Trimming removed 10 bases from V and 2 bases from J, with 18 bases in between. The CDR3 protein is CAIIRTALTYEQYF. The CDR3 DNA follows: TGTGCCATCATCCGGACAGCTCTTACCTACGAGCAGTACTTC.

This clone has more than one count but fewer than ten. The chain carries TRBV19 and TRBJ1-2; 8 bases fit TRBD1. CDR1 and CDR2 from the germline V gene are LNHDA and SQIVND (reference sequence). The CDR3 is made up of 14 amino acids. Germline trimming cut 8 bases from V and 7 bases from J; bases unmatched to any gene: 12. CDR3 residues: CASGQSGGVAGYTF. The DNA of the CDR3 is TGTGCCAGTGGCCAATCAGGGGGCGTTGCTGGCTACACCTTC.

The chain has TRBV7-2 and TRBJ2-1, with TRBD2 as a possible D gene (6 bases). This CDR3 spans 14 amino acids. V gave up 7 bases and J gave up 2 bases, with 12 bases separating them. CDR1 and CDR2 (germline): SGHTA, FQGNSA. Here the CDR3 reads CASNLGGTYNEQFF. The DNA for the CDR3 is TGTGCCAGCAACCTTGGGGGGACCTACAATGAGCAGTTCTTC.

This chain links TRBV6-6 with TRBJ1-6; 7 bases map to TRBD1. The junction had 6 bases not matched to a gene; V was cut back by 6 bases and J by 10 bases. The CDR3 consists of 13 residues. Germline V CDR1 and CDR2: MNHNY, SVGAGI (reference sequence). The CDR3 sequence: CASSQTGTSPLHF. CDR3 sequence (DNA): TGTGCCAGCAGCCAGACAGGGACCTCACCCCTCCACTTT.

V gene TRBV19 combines with J gene TRBJ2-7, with 10 bases fitting TRBD1. This CDR3 contains 15 residues. Germline V gives CDR1 LNHDA, CDR2 SQIVND (reference sequence). J gave up 0 bases and V 10 bases, and 9 bases lay outside the gene matches. The CDR3 sequence: CATEPGQGSSYEQYF. The CDR3 DNA reads TGTGCCACTGAGCCGGGACAGGGGAGCTCCTACGAGCAGTACTTC.

The V and J genes are TRBV4-1 and TRBJ2-1, with unresolved D. V was trimmed by 6 bases and J by 7 bases, leaving 7 bases between them. CDR3 size: 11 residues. Germline CDR1 is MGHRA and CDR2 is YSYEKL. The CDR3 protein is CASRLSNEQFF. CDR3 DNA: TGCGCCAGCAGATTGTCGAATGAGCAGTTCTTC.

This clone appeared a few times. The chain combines TRBV2 with TRBJ1-2, with 8 bases identical to TRBD1. Per the germline V gene, CDR1 is SNHLY and CDR2 is FYNNEI. The CDR3 loop spans 15 amino acids. The V segment lost 6 bases and the J segment 8 bases; nucleotides outside the gene matches: 14. CDR3 nucleotide sequence: TGTGCCAGCAGGGCGTCAGGGGGCCGACGTGGGGGCTACACCTTC. It translates to CASRASGGRRGGYTF.

The genes are TRBV6-5 and TRBJ1-1; a weak D match, TRBD1 (5 bases). V was shortened by 5 bases and J by 12 bases, with 19 bases between the two germline ends. The CDR3 sequence is 13 residues long. Germline V gene lookup returns CDR1 MNHEY and CDR2 SVGAGI. The CDR3 DNA reads as TGTGCCAGCAGTACCGGGGACGGTACTCGGTCTTTCTTT. As protein: CASSTGDGTRSFF.

This clone was counted a single time. The chain carries TRBV28 and TRBJ1-1; D ambiguous. V was clipped by 1 base and J by 11 bases, with 11 bases between them. The CDR3 is made up of 12 amino acids. In germline, CDR1 is MDHEN, CDR2 SYDVKM. The CDR3 DNA reads TGTGCCAGCAGTTTATCGACCCAAAGTGCTTTCTTT. It encodes CASSLSTQSAFF.

This clone was recorded once. The chain combines TRBV5-5 with TRBJ2-7, with 8 positions matching TRBD2. CDR1 is SGHKS and CDR2 is YYEKEE in the germline V gene (reference sequence). V shed 0 bases and J 6 bases; nucleotides not matched to a gene: 8. This CDR3 is 15 amino acids long. The CDR3 sequence is CASSLGGGGPSEQYF. The CDR3 nucleotides are TGTGCCAGCAGCTTGGGGGGCGGGGGGCCAAGCGAGCAGTACTTC.

The CDR3 protein is CASSSLSEQFF. In DNA, the CDR3 is TGTGCCAGCAGTTCCCTATCTGAGCAGTTCTTC. V is TRBV12-3 or TRBV12-4 and J is TRBJ2-1; no clear D. Between the trimmed V and J ends, which lost 4 bases and 9 bases, there was a span of 7 bases. CDR3 length: 11 amino acids.

This rearrangement joins TRBV9 to TRBJ1-2; D is possibly TRBD1 (6 bases). V lost 2 bases and J lost 0, with 23 bases in between. There are 19 residues in the CDR3. Germline V gene data show CDR1 as SGDLS and CDR2 as YYNGEE. CDR3 residues: CASSVAPLGPGTTNYGYTF. CDR3 coding DNA: TGTGCCAGCAGCGTCGCCCCTTTGGGGCCCGGGACAACTAACTATGGCTACACCTTC.

This chain joins TRBV5-4 and TRBJ2-7; 8 bases agree with TRBD1. J lost 3 bases, V lost 2 bases, and 7 bases had no gene match. The CDR3 consists of 15 residues. Looked up from germline, CDR1 is SGHNT and CDR2 is YYREEE (reference sequence). The CDR3 region has the DNA TGTGCCAGCAGCTTAAGTCTACAGGGGGTCTACGAGCAGTACTTC. It specifies CASSLSLQGVYEQYF.

The V gene is TRBV5-1, the J gene TRBJ1-1; 9 nucleotides match TRBD1. The germline gives CDR1 SGHRS, CDR2 YFSETQ. This CDR3 has 16 amino acids. Unmatched junction bases numbered 11, after V lost 3 bases and J lost 5 bases. In DNA, the CDR3 is TGCGCCAGCAGCTGCCGGGACAGGGAGGTGTGTACTGAAGCTTTCTTT. Its translation: CASSCRDREVCTEAFF.

Regarding this clone: Germline is not matched at one junction end, which may reflect a read error. This chain connects TRBV2 to TRBJ2-7; tentative D call: TRBD2 (6 bases). CDR1 is SNHLY, CDR2 FYNNEI, per germline. This CDR3 is 14 amino acids long. CDR3 DNA sequence: TGTGCCAGCAGTCTGGGACTGAGCTCCAACGAGCAGTACTTC. Protein product: CASSLGLSSNEQYF.

This clone came up once. The chain is built from TRBV10-2 and TRBJ1-2; D is undetermined. The ends were cut back, 0 bases at V and 7 bases at J, with 18 bases in the middle. CDR3 size: 16 residues. Germline CDR1 and CDR2: WSHSY and SAAADI. CDR3 DNA sequence: TGCGCCAGCAGTGAGTCGAAACCCGCAGGCGGAGGTGGCTACACCTTC. Protein sequence: CASSESKPAGGGGYTF.

V is TRBV5-5 and J is TRBJ2-3; a weak D match, TRBD2 (6 bases). V shed 0 bases and J shed 2 bases, with 13 bases lying between them. Germline CDR1 SGHKS, CDR2 YYEKEE (reference sequence). This CDR3 is built from 16 residues. The CDR3 nucleotides are TGTGCCAGCAGCTTGGGGCCAGGGACTTTCACAGATACGCAGTATTTT. This gives the protein CASSLGPGTFTDTQYF.

This clone was counted a single time. The CDR3 sequence: CASSQVGTGDTEAFF. CDR3 bases: TGTGCCAGCAGCCAAGTTGGGACAGGGGACACTGAAGCTTTCTTT. This chain links TRBV3-1 (or the pseudogene TRBV3-2) with TRBJ1-1; the match to TRBD1 covers 10 bases. CDR1 is LGHDT and CDR2 is YNNKEL in the germline V gene (reference sequence). V shed 1 base and J 3 bases; nucleotides not matched to a gene: 2. This CDR3 contains 15 residues.

V usage is TRBV19 and J usage is TRBJ1-1; D not certain. This CDR3 has 15 amino acids. Germline V gives CDR1 LNHDA, CDR2 SQIVND (reference sequence). The V gene lost 7 bases and the J gene lost 1 base, with 16 bases spanning the gap. CDR3 sequence: CASTIYRSGNTEAFF. CDR3 nucleotides: TGTGCCAGTACCATATATCGCTCAGGGAACACTGAAGCTTTCTTT.